Listed here are 32 T cell receptor beta chains from one sample, sequenced in a study of regulatory T cells in long-lasting Graves disease. In building TCR beta libraries, iRepertoire HTBI primers were used together with Arm-PCR of CDR3 regions. TCRdb re-derived calls from the multiplex PCR reads in MiXCR, one entry per CDR3 protein. The sample includes about 400,000 distinct CDR3 sequences, about a sixth seen only once; the top ten take 22%. The time point was: newly diagnosed GD, antithyroid drugs for less than 3 months. From PBMCs, RNA was extracted and then used to make the TCR library. The source material was peripheral blood mononuclear cells (PBMCs), sampled at new diagnosis, from a patient treated with antithyroid drugs. These TCRs come from a female donor with Graves disease.

A note on this clonotype: With only one base between it and a far larger clone, this is likely a read error. The rearrangement joins TRBV6-5 to TRBJ2-7; TRBD1 matches 12 bases. CDR3 size: 15 residues. The germline V gene has CDR1 MNHEY and CDR2 SVGAGI. Trimming removed 4 bases from V and 5 bases from J; junction bases left unmatched: 6. The CDR3 DNA is TGTGCCAGCAGTTCTACCGGGACAGGGGGCGACGAGCAGTACTTC. It is translated as CASSSTGTGGDEQYF.

There are a few counts of this clonotype. A read error is possible here, since a much larger clone lies one base away. The chain has TRBV11-2 and TRBJ2-5, with D possibly being TRBD2 (7 bases). CDR1 and CDR2 from the germline V gene are SGHAT and FQNNGV. Deletions cut 8 bases from V and 9 bases from J, with 19 bases between. This CDR3 spans 13 amino acids. The CDR3 region is CASGRLGGEAQYF. CDR3 nucleotide sequence: TGTGCCAGCGGACGACTAGGGGGGGAGGCCCAGTACTTC.

At least ten counts were recorded for this clonotype. CDR3 sequence reads: CASSKAMMSYEQYF. CDR3 in DNA: TGTGCCAGCAGTAAGGCCATGATGTCCTACGAGCAGTACTTC. V and J are TRBV2 and TRBJ2-7; no reliable D call. This CDR3 has 14 residues. V was shortened by 5 bases and J by 1 base, with 12 bases between the two germline ends. CDR1 is SNHLY and CDR2 is FYNNEI in the germline V gene.

Turning to this clonotype: A read error is possible here, since a much larger clone lies one base away. The V call is TRBV7-9, the J call TRBJ1-2; 7 bases are a match to TRBD1. The J segment lost 7 bases and the V segment lost 11 bases, leaving 19 bases of the junction unmatched. The CDR3 consists of 15 residues. Germline V gene lookup returns CDR1 SEHNR and CDR2 FQNEAQ (reference sequence). CDR3 coding DNA: TGTGCCGGCACCCCCGGGGGTGAGGGGGCGAGTGGCTACACCTTC. Translated: CAGTPGGEGASGYTF.

This clonotype was picked up many times. V is TRBV20-1 and J is TRBJ2-7; no clear D. The CDR3 is made up of 13 amino acids. The germline V gene has CDR1 DFQATT and CDR2 SNEGSKA (reference sequence). V shed 3 bases and J shed 2 bases, with 11 bases lying between them. CDR3 DNA: TGCAGTGCTAGTAACCCGGCGGCCTACGAGCAGTACTTC. This codes for CSASNPAAYEQYF.

This sequence joins TRBV20-1 and TRBJ2-7; 8 bases are shared with TRBD2. V gave up 3 bases and J gave up 6 bases; unmatched junction bases: 13. The CDR3 runs 15 residues. Germline V CDR1 and CDR2: DFQATT, SNEGSKA (reference sequence). The CDR3 DNA reads TGCAGTGCTAGTCTCTACCAAGGGACTAGAGGCGAGCAGTACTTC. As protein: CSASLYQGTRGEQYF.

This clonotype was counted ten times or more. The rearrangement links TRBV7-2 to TRBJ2-6; D is unresolved. The CDR3 contains 14 residues. Germline-derived CDR1 and CDR2 are SGHTA and FQGNSA. Trimming removed 5 bases at V and 3 bases at J, with 8 bases between. CDR3 coding DNA: TGTGCCAGCAGCCCCCTAGTTGGGGCCAACGTCCTGACTTTC. Translated, it gives CASSPLVGANVLTF.

This clonotype showed up just a few times. CDR3 nucleotide sequence: TGTGCCAGCGGCTCTAGCGGGAGGAGAAGTGAGCAGTTCTTC. Protein sequence: CASGSSGRRSEQFF. The chain is built from TRBV6-1 and TRBJ2-1, with 11 bases matching TRBD2. V lost 8 bases to trimming and J lost 9 bases; unmatched junction nucleotides: 9. Germline V gene sequence: CDR1 MNHNS, CDR2 SASEGT. The CDR3 consists of 14 residues.

A note on this clonotype: A clone one base away is much larger, so this may be a read error. The chain couples TRBV9 to TRBJ2-1, with D perhaps being TRBD1 or TRBD2 (5 bases each). V gave up 2 bases and J gave up 13 bases, with 13 bases separating them. Germline values: CDR1 SGDLS, CDR2 YYNGEE. The CDR3 is made up of 12 amino acids. The CDR3 DNA is TGTGCCAGCAGCGTGGGGGATGAGACCCAGTTCTTC. It yields the protein CASSVGDETQFF.

On this clonotype: A much larger clone is a single base away; this may be a read error. CDR3 protein: CASSFGTGSEAFF. CDR3 sequence (DNA): TGTGCCAGCAGTTTTGGGACAGGGAGCGAAGCTTTCTTT. The chain links TRBV27 to TRBJ1-1, with 9 bases lining up with TRBD1. The CDR3 sequence is 13 residues long. Trimming cost V 3 bases and J 8 bases; bases outside gene matches: 4. Germline V lookup: CDR1 MNHEY, CDR2 SMNVEV (reference sequence).

This clonotype was counted only a few times. Just one base apart from a much larger clone, this may be a read error. The chain joins TRBV4-1 to TRBJ2-5; TRBD2 agrees at 9 bases. This CDR3 spans 15 amino acids. V lost 4 bases to trimming and J lost 5 bases; unmatched junction nucleotides: 8. Germline V gives CDR1 MGHRA, CDR2 YSYEKL. CDR3 amino acids: CASSRLAAGVETQYF. The CDR3 DNA follows: TGCGCCAGCAGCCGACTAGCGGCAGGGGTGGAGACCCAGTACTTC.

The sample holds a few counts of this clonotype. One end of the junction varies from germline; a read error may be responsible. The chain recombines TRBV12-5 with TRBJ1-1; D is undetermined. The germline V gene encodes CDR1 LGHNT and CDR2 FRNRAP. The CDR3 spans 18 residues. The CDR3 spells CAGGTPGVFGSVNTEAFF. The CDR3 bases are TGTGCTGGTGGTACCCCCGGGGTGTTTGGGAGCGTGAACACTGAAGCTTTCTTT.

Written as DNA, the CDR3 is TGTGCCAGCAGCTCACAAACCGGGGCCCCAGATACGCAGTATTTT. This codes for CASSSQTGAPDTQYF. The V and J genes are TRBV5-6 and TRBJ2-3; the D call may be TRBD1 or TRBD2 (5 bases each). Germline CDR1 is SGHDT and CDR2 is YYEEEE. Trimming removed 3 bases at V and 4 bases at J, with 15 bases between. There are 15 residues in the CDR3.

Regarding this clonotype: At one end, the junction sequence differs from germline, possibly due to a read error. The V and J genes are TRBV7-9 and TRBJ2-5, with D unresolved. There are 15 residues in the CDR3. Germline loops: CDR1 SEHNR, CDR2 FQNEAQ (reference sequence). CDR3 amino acids: CASSPTFAEQETQCF. CDR3 DNA sequence: TGTGCCAGCAGCCCCACATTCGCAGAACAAGAGACCCAGTGCTTC.

This clonotype was seen ten or more times. The chain uses TRBV7-3 and TRBJ2-1; D possibly corresponds to TRBD2 (6 bases). Germline CDR1 and CDR2: SGHTA and FQGTGA. The ends were cut back, 6 bases at V and 2 bases at J, with 14 bases in the middle. The length of the CDR3 is 15 residues. This CDR3 reads CASRKEGTTYNEQFF. CDR3 in DNA: TGTGCCAGCAGAAAGGAGGGGACCACCTACAATGAGCAGTTCTTC.

There are many counts of this clonotype. V usage is TRBV20-1 and J usage is TRBJ2-7; TRBD1 or TRBD2 may be the D gene (6 bases each). CDR1 is DFQATT, CDR2 SNEGSKA, per germline (reference sequence). CDR3 length: 10 amino acids. The V gene lost 6 bases and the J gene lost 6 bases, with 9 bases spanning the gap. Here the CDR3 reads CSAGGGEQYF. The CDR3 coding sequence is TGCAGTGCAGGGGGAGGCGAGCAGTACTTC.

The V and J genes are TRBV6-1 and TRBJ1-6; D perhaps matches TRBD1 (5 bases). Germline lookup yields CDR1 MNHNS and CDR2 SASEGT. The germline V and J ends were trimmed by 6 bases and 3 bases, with 24 bases remaining between them. This CDR3 spans 19 amino acids. CDR3 region: CASRPDERTAGGYNSPLHF. The CDR3 DNA follows: TGTGCCAGCAGGCCGGATGAAAGGACGGCCGGGGGCTATAATTCACCCCTCCACTTT.

This clonotype has ten or more counts. V usage is TRBV6-1 and J usage is TRBJ2-3; weak D call: TRBD2 (5 bases). Trimming pared 5 bases from V and 6 bases from J, leaving 18 bases between. Germline V gives CDR1 MNHNS, CDR2 SASEGT. The CDR3 sequence is 15 residues long. This CDR3 is CASSPPTRSDDTQYF. The CDR3 DNA is TGTGCCAGCAGTCCACCCACTAGAAGTGACGATACGCAGTATTTT.

V usage is TRBV2 and J usage is TRBJ2-3; 11 bases match TRBD2. CDR1 SNHLY and CDR2 FYNNEI come from the germline V gene. This CDR3 has 16 amino acids. V dropped 4 bases and J dropped 2; count of bases not matched to a gene: 5. The chain's CDR3 is CASSGGTSGHTDTQYF. The CDR3 DNA reads TGTGCCAGCAGTGGGGGGACTAGCGGACACACAGATACGCAGTATTTT. The complete variable domain, with remaining parts taken from reference TRBV2 and TRBJ2-3, reads EPEVTQTPSHQVTQMGQEVILRCVPISNHLYFYWYRQILGQKVEFLVSFYNNEISEKSEIFDDQFSVERPDGSNFTLKIRSTKLEDSAMYFCASSGGTSGHTDTQYFGPGTRLTVL.

This clonotype was seen repeatedly, ten times or more. The rearrangement joins TRBV7-9 to TRBJ2-7; 7 nucleotides line up with TRBD2. Germline V gene sequence: CDR1 SEHNR, CDR2 FQNEAQ (reference sequence). V shed 1 base and J 4 bases; nucleotides not matched to a gene: 16. The CDR3 extends over 18 amino acids. In DNA form, the CDR3 reads TGTGCCAGCAGCTTAGGTCGTCCAGGGACTATGGGCATATACGAGCAGTACTTC. Translated, it gives CASSLGRPGTMGIYEQYF.

This clonotype was counted many times. This rearrangement joins TRBV7-6 to TRBJ1-2; 7 bases line up with TRBD1. Germline CDR1 and CDR2: SGHVS and FNYEAQ. This CDR3 comprises 17 residues. V gave up 4 bases and J gave up 5 bases; unmatched junction bases: 16. CDR3 sequence reads: CASSSPPWDRSIYGYTF. The CDR3 coding sequence is TGTGCCAGCAGCTCCCCTCCGTGGGACAGATCCATATATGGCTACACCTTC.

This clonotype was detected many times. CDR3 residues: CASSQTPAYEQYF. The CDR3 nucleotides are TGCGCCAGCAGCCAAACGCCCGCCTACGAGCAGTACTTC. The chain employs TRBV4-1 and TRBJ2-7; D gene uncertain. V lost 2 bases and J 2 bases, leaving 7 bases between the germline ends. This CDR3 is built from 13 residues. The germline gives CDR1 MGHRA, CDR2 YSYEKL.

This clonotype was picked up many times. The gene calls are TRBV20-1 and TRBJ2-5; D might be TRBD1 (6 bases). V gave up 1 base and J gave up 4 bases, with 10 bases separating them. Germline V gene sequence: CDR1 DFQATT, CDR2 SNEGSKA (reference sequence). The CDR3 spans 13 residues. CDR3 protein: CSARGTGRETQYF. CDR3 bases: TGCAGTGCTAGAGGTACAGGGCGAGAGACCCAGTACTTC.

The sample holds many counts of this clonotype. The rearrangement uses TRBV5-1 and TRBJ2-4, with 8 bases fitting TRBD2. With V trimmed by 1 base and J by 1 base, 7 bases remained unmatched. Germline assignment: CDR1 SGHRS and CDR2 YFSETQ. This CDR3 has 17 amino acids. CDR3 nucleotide sequence: TGCGCCAGCAGCTTGCCCGGGAGGGACGGGGCCAAAAACATTCAGTACTTC. This translates into CASSLPGRDGAKNIQYF. Looking up the rest from reference TRBV5-1 and TRBJ2-4 gives the full variable domain: KAGVTQTPRYLIKTRGQQVTLSCSPISGHRSVSWYQQTPGQGLQFLFEYFSETQRNKGNFPGRFSGRQFSNSRSEMNVSTLELGDSALYLCASSLPGRDGAKNIQYFGAGTRLSVL.

The rearrangement joins TRBV11-2 to TRBJ2-1; the match to TRBD2 covers 10 bases. Per the germline V gene, CDR1 is SGHAT and CDR2 is FQNNGV. The CDR3 sequence is 17 residues long. The ends lost 5 bases at V and 7 bases at J; junction bases unmatched: 14. CDR3 amino acids: CASSARRGAGGPNEQFF. The CDR3 nucleotides read TGTGCCAGCAGCGCCCGCCGGGGAGCGGGAGGGCCGAATGAGCAGTTCTTC.

This clonotype was seen many times. CDR3 nucleotide sequence: TGCGCCAGCAGCTTGTCTTCCAGGAAAGCTGAAGCTTTCTTT. The encoded protein is CASSLSSRKAEAFF. The J gene is TRBJ1-1, the V gene TRBV5-1; D is unresolved. CDR3 length: 14 amino acids. The V and J ends lost 1 base and 6 bases respectively, with 13 bases between them. The germline V gene has CDR1 SGHRS and CDR2 YFSETQ.

This clonotype was recorded many times. The chain carries TRBV7-9 and TRBJ1-4, with 7 bases that match TRBD1. Germline values: CDR1 SEHNR, CDR2 FQNEAQ (reference sequence). The CDR3 consists of 13 residues. V shed 2 bases and J 7 bases; nucleotides not matched to a gene: 1. CDR3 sequence reads: CASSLTGAEKLFF. The CDR3 DNA is TGTGCCAGCAGCTTAACAGGGGCTGAAAAACTGTTTTTT.

By sample fraction, this clonotype is medium-sized. The chain is built from TRBV20-1 and TRBJ2-1; 12 bases are a match to TRBD2. V shed 1 base, J shed 4 bases, and the junction held 5 bases outside the gene matches. This CDR3 contains 16 residues. CDR1 is DFQATT, CDR2 SNEGSKA, per germline (reference sequence). Written as DNA, the CDR3 is TGCAGTGCTAGAGGCCCTAGCGGGAGGGGATACAATGAGCAGTTCTTC. Its translation is CSARGPSGRGYNEQFF.

This clonotype was seen only a few times. This sequence joins TRBV7-2 and TRBJ2-1, with TRBD2 as a possible D gene (6 bases). CDR3 length equals 22 residues. Germline V gives CDR1 SGHTA, CDR2 FQGNSA. Trimming removed 1 base at V and 7 bases at J, with 35 bases between. The CDR3 loop is CASSLGGFWDYGSRRDGNEQFF. For the CDR3, the DNA is TGTGCCAGCAGCTTAGGGGGGTTTTGGGATTACGGTTCGAGGCGGGACGGGAATGAGCAGTTCTTC.

This clonotype has a handful of counts. J is TRBJ2-5 and V is TRBV27; a possible D gene is TRBD2 (5 bases). Germline V gene sequence: CDR1 MNHEY, CDR2 SMNVEV (reference sequence). Trimming took off 0 bases at V and 7 bases at J, with 9 bases between the two ends. This CDR3 is built from 13 residues. CDR3 protein: CASSLSWEWTQYF. The CDR3 nucleotides read TGTGCCAGCAGTTTATCTTGGGAGTGGACCCAGTACTTC.

The chain's CDR3 is CASSVDGDSNQPQHF. For the CDR3, the DNA is TGCGCCAGCAGCGTGGACGGAGATAGCAATCAGCCCCAGCATTTT. The chain combines TRBV5-1 with TRBJ1-5; D unclear. Germline V gene lookup returns CDR1 SGHRS and CDR2 YFSETQ. V was shortened by 4 bases and J by 0 bases, with 11 bases between the two germline ends. The CDR3 contains 15 residues.

This clonotype has ten or more counts. The chain uses TRBV10-3 and TRBJ2-1; D may be TRBD1 or TRBD2 (5 bases each). Trimming took off 3 bases at V and 0 bases at J, with 9 bases between the two ends. This CDR3 spans 15 amino acids. The germline gives CDR1 ENHRY, CDR2 SYGVKD. The CDR3 protein is CAISDRDRSYNEQFF. The CDR3 DNA reads as TGTGCCATCAGTGACCGGGACCGCTCCTACAATGAGCAGTTCTTC.